Listed below are T cell receptor beta chains from one sample, sequenced in a study of control samples from healthy donors and cancer patients. Measured with immunoSEQ multiplex PCR; TCRdb has only the in-frame clones, and not every one. This sample carries fewer than 200,000 clones, approximately 86% of them seen once, and the ten largest clones take around 5%. The sequenced sample consisted of blood. The receptors come from a woman aged 25 to 45 in good health. Both conserved end residues are part of each CDR3. The D gene is left open where the match is weak. Size values are once, few and many counts, or a class for expanded clones, and some rows have none.

CASSVGREVHEQYF	TGTGCCAGCAGCGTAGGCAGGGAAGTCCACGAGCAGTACTTC	TRBV9	TRBJ2-7	.	.	14
CASSLDGANYGYTF	TGCGCCAGCAGCTTGGACGGGGCTAACTATGGCTACACCTTC	TRBV5-1	TRBJ1-2	once	.	14
CAITQGTSYYGYTF	TGTGCCATCACCCAGGGGACATCCTACTATGGCTACACCTTC	TRBV10-3	TRBJ1-2	.	.	14
CASSSQGNEQFF	TGTGCCAGCAGTTCACAGGGAAATGAGCAGTTCTTC	TRBV27	TRBJ2-1	once	.	12
CASSVVTGSYGYTF	TGTGCCAGCAGCGTAGTTACAGGGAGCTATGGCTACACCTTC	TRBV9	TRBJ1-2	once	.	14
CASLRSGNSPLHF	TGTGCCAGCCTCCGGTCGGGAAATTCACCCCTCCACTTT	TRBV12-3/TRBV12-4	TRBJ1-6	.	.	13
CASSVGVQPQHF	TGTGCCAGCAGTGTGGGGGTCCAGCCCCAGCATTTT	TRBV2	TRBJ1-5	.	.	12
CASSLESRGAEQFF	TGTGCCAGCAGCTTAGAGAGCCGGGGGGCCGAGCAGTTCTTC	TRBV11-1	TRBJ2-1	.	.	14
CASSNSRMNTEAFF	TGTGCCAGCAGTAATTCACGTATGAACACTGAAGCTTTCTTT	TRBV28	TRBJ1-1	.	.	14
CASSPPRAGGYNEQFF	TGTGCCAGCAGCCCCCCCCGGGCGGGAGGATACAATGAGCAGTTCTTC	TRBV7-8	TRBJ2-1	.	TRBD2	16
CASSPSPGAPIETQYF	TGCGCCAGCAGCCCAAGCCCGGGGGCTCCCATAGAGACCCAGTACTTC	TRBV4-1	TRBJ2-5	once	.	16
CASSFTSGRARIDTQYF	TGTGCCAGTAGCTTTACTAGCGGGAGGGCCCGTATAGATACGCAGTATTTT	TRBV19	TRBJ2-3	.	TRBD2	17
CASSIGRTSAVDKAFF	TGTGCCAGTAGTATAGGCCGGACTTCTGCGGTCGATAAAGCTTTCTTT	TRBV19	TRBJ1-1	.	.	16
CASSYDRGGYTF	TGCGCCAGCAGCTATGACAGAGGCGGCTACACCTTC	TRBV5-1	TRBJ1-2	.	.	12
CASSVLGTPGTGELFF	TGTGCCAGCAGCGTACTCGGGACGCCTGGCACCGGGGAGCTGTTTTTT	TRBV9	TRBJ2-2	.	.	16
CASSWGTRRGEETQYF	TGTGCCAGCAGCTGGGGGACTCGGAGGGGAGAAGAGACCCAGTACTTC	TRBV7-8	TRBJ2-5	.	.	16
CASSLAGGGYEQFF	TGTGCCAGCAGTTTGGCGGGGGGCGGGTATGAGCAGTTCTTC	TRBV27	TRBJ2-1	.	TRBD2	14
CSAPRDGTDTQYF	TGCAGCGCACCACGGGACGGAACAGATACGCAGTATTTT	TRBV29-1	TRBJ2-3	.	.	13
CASSSPTGREKKLFF	TGTGCCAGCAGTTCTCCAACGGGCAGGGAGAAAAAACTGTTTTTT	TRBV6-5	TRBJ1-4	.	.	15
CASSLDRELFF	TGTGCCAGCAGCTTGGACAGGGAACTGTTTTTT	TRBV11-1	TRBJ2-2	.	TRBD1	11
CASSPRGRVGEKLFF	TGTGCCAGCAGCCCGAGAGGTAGGGTTGGTGAAAAACTGTTTTTT	TRBV28	TRBJ1-4	.	.	15
CAAEGGNTGELFF	TGTGCCGCCGAGGGGGGGAACACCGGGGAGCTGTTTTTT	TRBV7-9	TRBJ2-2	.	.	13
CASSLDYNEQFF	TGTGCCAGCAGCCTGGACTACAATGAGCAGTTCTTC	TRBV12-3/TRBV12-4	TRBJ2-1	once	.	12
CASRPRQPYGYTF	TGTGCCAGCAGACCCCGACAGCCCTATGGCTACACCTTC	TRBV6-5	TRBJ1-2	.	.	13
CASSPSGRETQYF	TGTGCCAGCTCACCCTCCGGACGAGAGACCCAGTACTTC	TRBV18	TRBJ2-5	.	.	13
CASSPGLAETYEQYF	TGTGCCAGCTCACCAGGACTAGCGGAAACCTACGAGCAGTACTTC	TRBV18	TRBJ2-7	.	TRBD2	15
CASSGQGATFF	TGTGCCAGCTCCGGACAGGGGGCGACTTTCTTT	TRBV19	TRBJ1-1	.	TRBD1	11
CASSRNGPAMGEQYF	TGTGCCAGCTCGCGAAACGGACCCGCCATGGGGGAGCAGTACTTC	TRBV18	TRBJ2-7	.	.	15
CSTTGGHEQYF	TGCAGCACCACAGGGGGCCACGAGCAGTACTTC	TRBV29-1	TRBJ2-7	few	TRBD1	11
CASSLDPATKYNEQFF	TGTGCCAGCAGCTTAGATCCGGCGACGAAATACAATGAGCAGTTCTTC	TRBV7-2	TRBJ2-1	.	.	16
CASSFLAGANVLTF	TGTGCCAGCAGTTTCTTAGCTGGGGCCAACGTCCTGACTTTC	TRBV28	TRBJ2-6	once	.	14
CASSLSGETYGYTF	TGTGCCAGCAGCCTGAGCGGGGAGACCTATGGCTACACCTTC	TRBV3-1/TRBV3-2	TRBJ1-2	.	.	14
CASSASGQVNTEAFF	TGTGCCAGTAGTGCGTCGGGACAAGTGAACACTGAAGCTTTCTTT	TRBV19	TRBJ1-1	.	.	15
CASNQGDYGYTF	TGTGCCAGTAATCAGGGGGATTATGGCTACACCTTC	TRBV28	TRBJ1-2	.	TRBD1	12
CASSKPPEAFF	TGTGCCAGTAGTAAACCACCCGAAGCTTTCTTT	TRBV19	TRBJ1-1	.	.	11
CASSWTRSNQPQHF	TGTGCCAGTAGTTGGACGCGTAGCAATCAGCCCCAGCATTTT	TRBV19	TRBJ1-5	.	.	14
CASSELRTGGTDTQYF	TGCGCCAGCAGCGAACTTCGGACAGGCGGGACAGATACGCAGTATTTT	TRBV5-1	TRBJ2-3	few	TRBD1	16
CASSLAHGTLYEQYF	TGTGCTAGCAGCTTAGCTCACGGGACACTCTACGAGCAGTACTTC	TRBV7-7	TRBJ2-7	once	.	15
CASSAGQASTEAFF	TGTGCCAGCAGCGCTGGACAGGCATCCACTGAAGCTTTCTTT	TRBV5-4	TRBJ1-1	once	TRBD1	14
CASSLGNQPQHF	TGTGCCAGCAGCTTGGGCAATCAGCCCCAGCATTTT	TRBV5-6	TRBJ1-5	.	.	12
CSASRDRSPETQYF	TGCAGTGCTAGTCGGGACAGGAGCCCAGAGACCCAGTACTTC	TRBV20-1	TRBJ2-5	.	TRBD1	14
CASSLLGRGGRNEKLFF	TGTGCCAGCAGTTTATTGGGTCGAGGAGGGAGGAATGAAAAACTGTTTTTT	TRBV28	TRBJ1-4	.	.	17
CSGIRDRSGEQYF	TGCAGCGGCATCCGGGACAGGTCGGGCGAGCAGTACTTC	TRBV29-1	TRBJ2-7	.	TRBD1	13
CASSPDRKAFF	TGTGCCAGCAGCCCCGACCGGAAAGCTTTCTTT	TRBV28	TRBJ1-1	.	.	11
CASRTDRGNTGELFF	TGTGCCAGCAGGACCGACAGGGGGAACACCGGGGAGCTGTTTTTT	TRBV6-5	TRBJ2-2	.	TRBD1	15
CASSQDAYGPRGYTF	TGTGCCAGCAGCCAAGATGCGTATGGACCTCGGGGCTACACCTTC	TRBV4-2	TRBJ1-2	.	.	15
CASSPPGGQGTYEQYF	TGTGCCAGCAGTCCACCGGGGGGACAGGGAACCTACGAGCAGTACTTC	TRBV28	TRBJ2-7	.	TRBD1	16
CASSSSHLNTEAFF	TGTGCCAGCAGTTCCAGCCACCTGAACACTGAAGCTTTCTTT	TRBV2	TRBJ1-1	.	.	14
CASSLGGGSYEQYF	TGTGCCAGCAGCTTGGGAGGGGGCTCCTACGAGCAGTACTTC	TRBV5-8	TRBJ2-7	once	.	14
CASSLEGTKLLTDTQYF	TGTGCCAGCAGCTTGGAAGGGACTAAGCTACTCACAGATACGCAGTATTTT	TRBV5-4	TRBJ2-3	.	TRBD2	17
CASSPEGDGRPQHF	TGCGCCAGCAGCCCCGAAGGGGACGGTCGGCCCCAGCATTTT	TRBV5-1	TRBJ1-5	.	.	14
CASRQASQETQYF	TGTGCCAGTCGACAGGCCTCTCAGGAGACCCAGTACTTC	TRBV6-5	TRBJ2-5	.	.	13
CASSHKLTGSGAGSAYEQYF	TGTGCCAGCAGCCATAAATTGACAGGGTCGGGGGCCGGGTCCGCCTACGAGCAGTACTTC	TRBV6-6	TRBJ2-7	once	.	20
CAISGTSGITYEQYF	TGTGCCATCAGTGGGACTAGCGGAATCACCTACGAGCAGTACTTC	TRBV10-3	TRBJ2-7	.	TRBD2	15